The 27 T cell receptor beta chains below come from one sample, sequenced in a study of cytomegalovirus exposure and HLA in healthy donors. Data came from immunoSEQ multiplex PCR; TCRdb stores just in-frame clones and leaves some out. Of about 270,000 clones in the sample, 80% to 90% were seen once. Sequencing input: PBMCs. Receptor source: a woman younger than 30 in good health and CMV-seronegative.

As DNA, the CDR3 is TGTGCCAGCGGACGCCTTGGACAGGGGAGTCGCCAGCCCCAGCATTTT. This sequence encodes CASGRLGQGSRQPQHF. The rearrangement links TRBV2 to TRBJ1-5; 9 nucleotides match TRBD1. Germline CDR1 reads SNHLY; CDR2 reads FYNNEI. V gave up 8 bases and J gave up 7 bases; unmatched junction bases: 15. The CDR3 runs to 16 residues.

The V and J genes are TRBV6-5 and TRBJ2-7; 7 positions agree with TRBD1. V shed 6 bases and J 6 bases; nucleotides not matched to a gene: 11. The V gene's germline CDR1 is MNHEY and CDR2 SVGAGI. The CDR3 has 14 amino acids. The chain's CDR3 is CASRPTGPWGEQYF. CDR3 bases: TGTGCCAGCAGGCCGACAGGGCCTTGGGGCGAGCAGTACTTC.

V is TRBV18 and J is TRBJ2-3, with 8 bases matching TRBD2. This CDR3 region has 13 residues. The V segment lost 3 bases and the J segment 5 bases; nucleotides outside the gene matches: 1. CDR1 is KGHSH and CDR2 is LQKENI in the germline V gene. CDR3 in DNA: TGTGCCAGCTCACCCGGGAGGGGAGATACGCAGTATTTT. The encoded protein is CASSPGRGDTQYF.

This chain links TRBV11-2 with TRBJ1-5; D is unresolved. Germline loops: CDR1 SGHAT, CDR2 FQNNGV. V was cut by 1 base and J by 5 bases, with 9 bases left in between. There are 14 residues in the CDR3. The CDR3 protein is CASSLGGSHQPQHF. DNA of the CDR3: TGTGCCAGCAGCTTAGGAGGGTCTCATCAGCCCCAGCATTTT.

J is TRBJ2-5 and V is TRBV7-2; D is perhaps TRBD2 (6 bases). Trimming pared 5 bases from V and 5 bases from J, leaving 12 bases between. The CDR3 consists of 13 residues. The germline gives CDR1 SGHTA, CDR2 FQGNSA. CDR3 region: CASSLGTGETQYF. In DNA form, the CDR3 reads TGTGCCAGCAGCCTGGGGACTGGGGAGACCCAGTACTTC.

The CDR3 loop is CASSLFRGGGVQDTQYF. CDR3 bases: TGTGCCAGCAGCTTATTCCGAGGAGGCGGGGTCCAGGATACGCAGTATTTT. The rearrangement links TRBV11-2 to TRBJ2-3, with D tentatively TRBD2 (6 bases). The CDR3 length is 17 residues. Germline-derived CDR1 and CDR2 are SGHAT and FQNNGV. V lost 2 bases and J 6 bases, leaving 21 bases between the germline ends.

This clone has only a few counts. The chain links TRBV28 to TRBJ1-3, with D unclear. Germline V gene data show CDR1 as MDHEN and CDR2 as SYDVKM. The CDR3 runs 12 residues. Trimming took 8 bases from V and 4 from J, leaving 9 bases between them. CDR3 DNA: TGTGCCAGCTGGGCCGGAGGAAACACCATATATTTT. Amino acids: CASWAGGNTIYF.

The V and J genes are TRBV4-1 and TRBJ2-3; the D gene is possibly TRBD1 (6 bases). The CDR3 is 13 residues long. V was shortened by 1 base and J by 4 bases, with 6 bases between the two germline ends. Germline V gene data show CDR1 as MGHRA and CDR2 as YSYEKL. The CDR3 loop is CASSQGGPDTQYF. The CDR3, as DNA: TGCGCCAGCAGCCAAGGGGGGCCAGATACGCAGTATTTT.

V usage is TRBV7-3 and J usage is TRBJ1-3; D possibly corresponds to TRBD1 (5 bases). Looked up from germline, CDR1 is SGHTA and CDR2 is FQGTGA. The CDR3 totals 16 residues. Between the trimmed V and J ends, which lost 3 bases and 0 bases, there was a span of 12 bases. In DNA form, the CDR3 reads TGTGCCAGCAGCTTTGGACACTTGAGCTCTGGAAACACCATATATTTT. Amino acids: CASSFGHLSSGNTIYF.

The chain carries TRBV6-5 and TRBJ2-1; D may be TRBD1 (6 bases). The CDR3 loop spans 14 amino acids. With 4 bases removed from V and 7 bases from J, the gap between germline ends came to 14 bases. CDR1 and CDR2 (germline): MNHEY, SVGAGI. CDR3 protein: CASSSTGYRNEQFF. As DNA, the CDR3 is TGTGCCAGCAGTTCTACAGGGTATCGGAATGAGCAGTTCTTC.

V is TRBV28 and J is TRBJ2-7; D might be TRBD2 (5 bases). Germline V gene data show CDR1 as MDHEN and CDR2 as SYDVKM. V shed 2 bases and J shed 2 bases, with 10 bases lying between them. The CDR3 is made up of 14 amino acids. The CDR3 protein is CASSLAGFPYEQYF. CDR3 coding DNA: TGTGCCAGCAGTTTAGCGGGTTTTCCCTACGAGCAGTACTTC.

This clone was observed at least ten times. The J gene is TRBJ2-1, the V gene TRBV27; D may be TRBD2 (6 bases). The germline V gene has CDR1 MNHEY and CDR2 SMNVEV (reference sequence). The CDR3 is 16 amino acids. The V end lost 2 bases, the J end lost 10 bases, and 21 bases lay between the germline ends. CDR3 protein: CASSLTISGVGREQFF. The CDR3 coding sequence is TGTGCCAGCAGTTTAACCATCTCGGGAGTCGGGCGGGAGCAGTTCTTC.

This clone appeared a few times. The V call is TRBV5-1, the J call TRBJ2-1, with 10 bases that match TRBD2. This CDR3 spans 17 amino acids. Germline V lookup: CDR1 SGHRS, CDR2 YFSETQ. V dropped 2 bases and J dropped 0; count of bases not matched to a gene: 5. In DNA form, the CDR3 reads TGCGCCAGCAGCTTCCTACTAGCGGGGACCTCCTACAATGAGCAGTTCTTC. Amino acid sequence: CASSFLLAGTSYNEQFF.

The chain recombines TRBV6-1 with TRBJ2-1; TRBD2 agrees at 7 bases. V dropped 8 bases and J dropped 7; count of bases not matched to a gene: 14. Per germline, CDR1 MNHNS and CDR2 SASEGT. The CDR3 extends over 15 amino acids. In nucleotides, the CDR3 is TGTGCCAGCCACGGGAGGACTAGTGGTATGAATGAGCAGTTCTTC. Its translation is CASHGRTSGMNEQFF.

The V gene is TRBV6-1, the J gene TRBJ2-7; 10 bases map to TRBD1. This CDR3 has 15 residues. Trimming at V came to 4 bases and at J to 3 bases, leaving 6 bases not matched to a gene. Germline CDR1 MNHNS, CDR2 SASEGT. CDR3 bases: TGTGCCAGCAGTGCCCCGGGACAGGGGATCTACGAGCAGTACTTC. It codes for CASSAPGQGIYEQYF.

The gene calls are TRBV29-1 and TRBJ1-3; no clear D. V was pared by 5 bases and J by 0 bases, with 8 bases between. Germline V lookup: CDR1 SQVTM, CDR2 ANQGSEA. The CDR3 contains 13 residues. The CDR3 protein is CSVYPSSGNTIYF. CDR3 in DNA: TGCAGCGTTTACCCGAGCTCTGGAAACACCATATATTTT.

This chain links TRBV6-6 with TRBJ1-1, with 7 bases lining up with TRBD1. The V and J ends lost 6 bases and 3 bases, in that order; junction bases with no gene match: 7. Germline CDR1 MNHNY, CDR2 SVGAGI (reference sequence). CDR3 length: 14 amino acids. This CDR3 reads CASRITGEDTEAFF. Written as DNA, the CDR3 is TGTGCCAGCAGAATAACAGGGGAGGACACTGAAGCTTTCTTT.

This clone was recorded once. V gene TRBV28 combines with J gene TRBJ1-5; the D is unclear. This CDR3 contains 11 residues. Germline V gives CDR1 MDHEN, CDR2 SYDVKM. V was clipped by 4 bases and J by 9 bases, with 7 bases between them. The CDR3 region has the DNA TGTGCCAGCAGTTCCACTCTGCCCCAGCATTTT. Translation gives CASSSTLPQHF.

CDR3 coding DNA: TGTGCCAGCATAGCAGGGAACTACGAGCAGTACTTC. This encodes CASIAGNYEQYF. V and J are TRBV6-5 and TRBJ2-7, with D perhaps matching TRBD1 (5 bases). The V end was cut by 7 bases, the J end by 3 bases, with 10 bases between. The CDR3 has 12 amino acids. Germline CDR1 is MNHEY and CDR2 is SVGAGI.

This chain uses TRBV19 with TRBJ1-2, with TRBD1 matching 10 bases. CDR1 LNHDA and CDR2 SQIVND come from the germline V gene (reference sequence). Germline trimming cut 5 bases from V and 6 bases from J; bases unmatched to any gene: 6. This CDR3 has 14 amino acids. The CDR3 bases are TGTGCCAGTAGTGTCTGGGGACAGGGGCATGGCTACACCTTC. Protein: CASSVWGQGHGYTF.

Comment on this clone: Other DNA sequences from this sample encode an identical CDR3 as well. Written as DNA, the CDR3 is TGTGCCAGCAGTGAACGTTTAGCCAAAAACATTCAGTACTTC. It is translated as CASSERLAKNIQYF. The chain recombines TRBV2 with TRBJ2-4; D is undetermined. Germline V gene data show CDR1 as SNHLY and CDR2 as FYNNEI. The V end lost 2 bases, the J end lost 0 bases, and 5 bases lay between the germline ends. This CDR3 is 14 amino acids long.

The CDR3 loop is CASSTLRTVNNEQFF. DNA for the CDR3: TGTGCCAGCAGTACCCTCCGGACAGTAAACAATGAGCAGTTCTTC. This sequence joins TRBV6-1 and TRBJ2-1; D possibly corresponds to TRBD1 (6 bases). Trimming cost V 5 bases and J 5 bases, with 16 bases left between them. CDR1 MNHNS and CDR2 SASEGT come from the germline V gene. The CDR3 covers 15 residues.

The chain has TRBV14 and TRBJ1-3; 7 bases align to TRBD1. Per the germline V gene, CDR1 is SGHDN and CDR2 is FVKESK. The CDR3 contains 14 residues. Losses at the gene ends were 6 bases for V and 1 base for J; bases not matched to a gene: 3. In nucleotides, the CDR3 is TGTGCCAGCAGAGAGGGACAGTCTGGAAACACCATATATTTT. Encoded protein: CASREGQSGNTIYF. Drawing the rest from reference TRBV14 and TRBJ1-3, the complete variable domain is EAGVTQFPSHSVIEKGQTVTLRCDPISGHDNLYWYRRVMGKEIKFLLHFVKESKQDESGMPNNRFLAERTGGTYSTLKVQPAELEDSGVYFCASREGQSGNTIYFGEGSWLTVV.

This rearrangement joins TRBV6-5 to TRBJ2-7; D remains unclear. The CDR3 spans 15 residues. Trimming shortened V by 0 bases and J by 2 bases, and 11 bases separated the two germline ends. Germline V lookup: CDR1 MNHEY, CDR2 SVGAGI. The CDR3 DNA follows: TGTGCCAGCAGTTACTCGACCGCGGATACCTACGAGCAGTACTTC. Amino acid sequence: CASSYSTADTYEQYF.

The chain carries TRBV19 and TRBJ2-3; no clear D gene. V dropped 5 bases and J dropped 10 bases, with 7 bases sitting between them. CDR1 and CDR2 from the germline V gene are LNHDA and SQIVND (reference sequence). CDR3 length: 10 residues. As DNA, the CDR3 is TGTGCCAGTAGTCCTACTGCGCAGTATTTT. This codes for CASSPTAQYF.

For the CDR3, the DNA is TGTGCCAGTAGTATAGAAGAGACAGGACGAACAAACACTGAAGCTTTCTTT. Its protein product is CASSIEETGRTNTEAFF. The chain couples TRBV19 to TRBJ1-1; TRBD1 might be the D (6 bases). Germline CDR1 LNHDA, CDR2 SQIVND (reference sequence). The CDR3 totals 17 residues. The V end lost 0 bases, the J end lost 2 bases, and 16 bases lay between the germline ends. Supplemented by reference TRBV19 and TRBJ1-1, the full variable domain reads DGGITQSPKYLFRKEGQNVTLSCEQNLNHDAMYWYRQDPGQGLRLIYYSQIVNDFQKGDIAEGYSVSREKKESFPLTVTSAQKNPTAFYLCASSIEETGRTNTEAFFGQGTRLTVV.

This clone was seen only a few times. This sequence joins TRBV28 and TRBJ2-5; 7 bases fit TRBD1. Germline CDR1 reads MDHEN; CDR2 reads SYDVKM. Unmatched junction bases numbered 8, after V lost 5 bases and J lost 5 bases. This CDR3 has 14 amino acids. The CDR3 DNA sequence: TGTGCCAGCAGTCCGCCGGGACAGACGGAGACCCAGTACTTC. It codes for CASSPPGQTETQYF.